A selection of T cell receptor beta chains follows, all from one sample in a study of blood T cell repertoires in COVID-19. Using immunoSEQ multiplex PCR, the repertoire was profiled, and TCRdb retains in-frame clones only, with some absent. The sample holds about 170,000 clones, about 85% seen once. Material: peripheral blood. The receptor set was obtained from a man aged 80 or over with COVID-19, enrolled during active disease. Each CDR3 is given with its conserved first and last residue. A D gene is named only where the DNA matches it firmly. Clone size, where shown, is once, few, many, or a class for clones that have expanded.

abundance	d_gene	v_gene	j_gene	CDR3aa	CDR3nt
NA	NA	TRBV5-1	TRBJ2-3	CASSPSGSTDTQYF	TGCGCCAGCAGCCCGAGCGGCTCCACAGATACGCAGTATTTT
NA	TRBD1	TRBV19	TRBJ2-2	CASSISPLDRGINTGELFF	TGTGCCAGTAGTATTAGCCCCCTCGACAGGGGCATTAACACCGGGGAGCTGTTTTTT
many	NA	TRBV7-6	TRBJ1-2	CASSSQDKVSRQGYTF	TGTGCCAGCAGCTCACAAGACAAGGTTTCCCGGCAGGGCTACACCTTC
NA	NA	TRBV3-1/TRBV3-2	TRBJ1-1	CASSQDTLNTEAFF	TGTGCCAGCAGCCAGGACACCTTGAACACTGAAGCTTTCTTT
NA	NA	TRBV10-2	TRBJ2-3	CASSDSLAPTQYF	TGCGCCAGCAGTGACTCCCTAGCGCCTACGCAGTATTTT
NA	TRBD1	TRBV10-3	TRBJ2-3	CAIRGQGASDTQYF	TGTGCCATCAGAGGACAGGGGGCGTCAGATACGCAGTATTTT
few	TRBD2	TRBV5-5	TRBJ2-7	CASSSTGGGSYEQYF	TGTGCCAGCAGCTCGACGGGAGGAGGGTCCTACGAGCAGTACTTC
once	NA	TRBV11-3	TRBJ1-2	CASSPGGAYGYTF	TGTGCCAGCAGCCCCGGAGGGGCGTATGGCTACACCTTC
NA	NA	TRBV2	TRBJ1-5	CASSGRGRESNQPQHF	TGTGCCAGCAGTGGGAGGGGTCGGGAGAGCAATCAGCCCCAGCATTTT
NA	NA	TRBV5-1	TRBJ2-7	CASSLTGSYEQYF	TGCGCCAGCAGCTTGACAGGGTCCTACGAGCAGTACTTC
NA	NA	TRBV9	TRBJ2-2	CASTKDTLTGELFF	TGTGCCAGCACCAAAGACACCTTAACCGGGGAGCTGTTTTTT
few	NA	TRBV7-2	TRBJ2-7	CASSLGPQSSYEQYF	TGTGCCAGCAGTTTAGGGCCACAGAGCTCCTACGAGCAGTACTTC
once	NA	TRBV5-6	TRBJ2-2	CASSSRNRVAGELFF	TGTGCCAGCAGCTCTCGGAACAGGGTGGCCGGGGAGCTGTTTTTT
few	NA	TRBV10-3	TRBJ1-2	CAIMDGGGLKGGYTF	TGTGCCATCATGGACGGTGGGGGCCTTAAAGGAGGCTACACCTTC
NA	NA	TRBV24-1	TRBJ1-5	CATSSTGSNQPQHF	TGTGCCACCAGCTCTACAGGGAGCAATCAGCCCCAGCATTTT
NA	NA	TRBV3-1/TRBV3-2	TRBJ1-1	CASSPRDRGTEAFF	TGTGCCAGCAGCCCGAGGGATCGCGGTACTGAAGCTTTCTTT
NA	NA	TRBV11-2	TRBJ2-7	CASSLDRGGGPYEQYF	TGTGCCAGCAGCTTAGATCGGGGAGGGGGTCCCTACGAGCAGTACTTC
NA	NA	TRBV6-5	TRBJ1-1	CASSYSLTGPTEAFF	TGTGCCAGCAGTTACTCGTTAACGGGTCCCACTGAAGCTTTCTTT
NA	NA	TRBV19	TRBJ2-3	CASSIGPPSDTQYF	TGTGCCAGTAGTATTGGGCCACCCTCAGATACGCAGTATTTT
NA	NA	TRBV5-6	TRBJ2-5	CASSFSPSGHYQETQYF	TGTGCCAGCAGCTTCAGCCCCTCGGGACATTACCAAGAGACCCAGTACTTC
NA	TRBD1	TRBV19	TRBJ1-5	CASSMPSGGRGQPQHF	TGTGCCAGTAGTATGCCGTCAGGGGGCCGAGGTCAGCCCCAGCATTTT
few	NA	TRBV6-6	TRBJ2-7	CASSLKTGPPPYEQYF	TGTGCCAGCAGTTTAAAGACAGGCCCGCCCCCCTACGAGCAGTACTTC
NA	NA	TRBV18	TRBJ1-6	CASSPGALGSPLHF	TGTGCCAGCTCACCAGGGGCCCTCGGTTCACCCCTCCACTTT
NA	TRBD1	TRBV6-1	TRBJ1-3	CASSERDRGNTIYF	TGTGCCAGCAGTGAAAGGGACAGGGGTAACACCATATATTTT
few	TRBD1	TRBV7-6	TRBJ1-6	CASSSLDRGNSPLHF	TGTGCCAGCAGCTCCCTGGACAGGGGCAATTCACCCCTCCACTTT
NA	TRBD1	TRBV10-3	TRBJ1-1	CAISESDRVAFF	TGTGCCATCAGTGAGTCGGACAGGGTTGCTTTCTTT
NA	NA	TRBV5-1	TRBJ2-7	CASSLNQGRHEQYF	TGCGCCAGCAGCTTGAATCAGGGCAGGCACGAGCAGTACTTC
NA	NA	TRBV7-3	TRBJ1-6	CASSLRQNSPLHF	TGTGCCAGCAGCTTAAGGCAGAATTCACCCCTCCACTTT
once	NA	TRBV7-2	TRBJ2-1	CASSTVPAGASGNEQFF	TGTGCCAGCAGCACCGTACCCGCGGGGGCTTCGGGCAATGAGCAGTTCTTC
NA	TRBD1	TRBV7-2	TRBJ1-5	CASSSGTGLQPQHF	TGTGCCAGCAGCTCCGGGACAGGGCTGCAGCCCCAGCATTTT
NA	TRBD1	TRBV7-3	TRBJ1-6	CASSPGTERGSPLHF	TGTGCCAGCAGCCCCGGGACAGAACGGGGGTCACCCCTCCACTTT
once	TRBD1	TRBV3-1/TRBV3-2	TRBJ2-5	CASSQLQGPQETQYF	TGTGCCAGCAGCCAATTACAGGGGCCCCAAGAGACCCAGTACTTC
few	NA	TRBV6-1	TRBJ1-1	CASSEARLLGGEAFF	TGTGCCAGCAGTGAAGCGCGCCTTCTAGGGGGTGAAGCTTTCTTT
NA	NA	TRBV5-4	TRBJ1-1	CASSIVNTEAFF	TGTGCCAGCAGCATAGTGAACACTGAAGCTTTCTTT
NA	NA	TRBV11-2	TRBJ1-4	CASSDMGGLGEKLFF	TGTGCCAGCAGCGACATGGGGGGGCTAGGTGAAAAACTGTTTTTT
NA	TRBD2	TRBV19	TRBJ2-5	CASTGGKPPQETQYF	TGTGCCAGTACCGGGGGGAAACCACCACAAGAGACCCAGTACTTC
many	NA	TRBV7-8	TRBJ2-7	CASSLGQGGAEQYF	TGTGCCAGCAGCTTAGGGCAGGGAGGCGCCGAGCAGTACTTC
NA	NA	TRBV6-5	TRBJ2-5	CASGYRERETQYF	TGTGCCAGCGGGTACAGGGAAAGGGAGACCCAGTACTTC
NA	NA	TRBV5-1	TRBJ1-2	CASSLEGANYGYTF	TGCGCCAGCAGCTTGGAGGGGGCTAACTATGGCTACACCTTC
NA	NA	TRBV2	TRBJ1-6	CASSVLEIGSPLHF	TGTGCCAGCAGTGTATTAGAGATTGGTTCACCCCTCCACTTT
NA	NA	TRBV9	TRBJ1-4	CASSGGHPTNEKLFF	TGTGCCAGCAGCGGAGGACATCCAACTAATGAAAAACTGTTTTTT
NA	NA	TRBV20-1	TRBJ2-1	CSASQEIYNEQFF	TGCAGTGCTAGTCAGGAAATCTACAATGAGCAGTTCTTC
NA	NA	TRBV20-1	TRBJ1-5	CSASRGNQPQHF	TGCAGTGCTAGTCGCGGTAATCAGCCCCAGCATTTT
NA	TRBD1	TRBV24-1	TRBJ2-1	CATSAGQDNEQFF	TGTGCCACCAGTGCAGGACAGGACAATGAGCAGTTCTTC
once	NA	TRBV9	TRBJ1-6	CASSAGGGEGSPLHF	TGTGCCAGCAGCGCTGGAGGAGGGGAAGGGTCACCCCTCCACTTT
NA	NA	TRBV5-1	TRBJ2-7	CASSWGDVGLSYEQYF	TGCGCCAGCAGCTGGGGGGACGTTGGGCTCTCCTACGAGCAGTACTTC
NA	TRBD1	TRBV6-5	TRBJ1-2	CASRAGTGYDYGYTF	TGTGCCAGCAGAGCCGGGACAGGGTACGACTATGGCTACACCTTC
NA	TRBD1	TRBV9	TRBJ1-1	CASSRGRTGAVDTEAFF	TGTGCCAGCAGCCGGGGGAGGACAGGGGCTGTGGACACTGAAGCTTTCTTT
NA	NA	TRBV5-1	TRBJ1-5	CASSLGGSEPQHF	TGCGCCAGCAGCTTGGGAGGGTCCGAGCCCCAGCATTTT
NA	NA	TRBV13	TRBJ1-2	CASSLTGNYGYTF	TGTGCCAGCAGCCTTACAGGAAACTATGGCTACACCTTC
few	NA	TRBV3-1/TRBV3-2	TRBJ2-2	CASSQRIDRAGELFF	TGTGCCAGCAGCCAGAGGATCGACAGAGCCGGGGAGCTGTTTTTT
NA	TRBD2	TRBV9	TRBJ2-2	CASSDGSRTRSGELFF	TGTGCCAGCAGCGATGGGAGCCGGACTAGGTCCGGGGAGCTGTTTTTT
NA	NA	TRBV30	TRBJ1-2	CAWSREGDSYGYTF	TGTGCCTGGAGTCGGGAGGGGGATAGCTATGGCTACACCTTC
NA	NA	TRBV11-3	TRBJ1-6	CASSLDSSYNSPLHF	TGTGCCAGCAGCTTAGATAGCTCCTATAATTCACCCCTCCACTTT
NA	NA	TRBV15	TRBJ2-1	CATSRAPAGLNEQFF	TGTGCCACCAGCAGGGCACCTGCAGGGCTCAATGAGCAGTTCTTC
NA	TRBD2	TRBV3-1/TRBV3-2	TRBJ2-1	CASSQLAGAEEQFF	TGTGCCAGCAGCCAATTAGCGGGGGCCGAGGAGCAGTTCTTC
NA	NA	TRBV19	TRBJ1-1	CASSSRDTTNEAFF	TGTGCCAGTAGTAGCCGGGACACTACTAATGAAGCTTTCTTT
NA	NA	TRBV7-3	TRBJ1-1	CASSPEQGSTEAFF	TGTGCCAGCAGTCCGGAACAGGGAAGTACTGAAGCTTTCTTT